The 5 T cell receptor beta chains in this list originate from one sample, sequenced in a study of breast tumors, draining lymph nodes, adjacent tissues (dated by TCRdb to 2015 to 2016). The axillary draining lymph nodes of breast cancer patients were the source of the lymph node samples. The method was multiplex PCR. The listed sequencing device is Illumina HiSeq 2000. TCRdb redid the processing of the public reads, applying fastp at Q25 and MiXCR, and retained in-frame beta chains. Duplicate CDR3 protein sequences are folded into a single record with the most common DNA and genes. This sample holds 200,000 to 250,000 distinct CDR3 sequences; around 32% were observed only once. The ten largest clones represent about 1.4% of the sample. The sequenced material came from axillary lymph node tissue. Receptors were obtained from a female donor with breast cancer. Some clones in this sample may be carry-over from other donors' samples.

The sample holds many counts of this clonotype. The chain has TRBV4-1 and TRBJ1-6; a possible D gene is TRBD1 (6 bases). Germline values: CDR1 MGHRA, CDR2 YSYEKL. The CDR3 runs to 16 residues. The V end lost 2 bases, the J end lost 9 bases, and 17 bases lay between the germline ends. The CDR3 protein is CASSQTVVRGISPLHF. CDR3 nucleotide sequence: TGCGCCAGCAGCCAAACCGTTGTTAGGGGGATTTCACCCCTCCACTTT.

This clonotype was counted a few times. A read error may explain this, as a much larger clone is one base away. V and J are TRBV7-3 and TRBJ2-6; the D gene is possibly TRBD1 (5 bases). There are 15 residues in the CDR3. Germline V gives CDR1 SGHTA, CDR2 FQGTGA. CDR3 residues: CASSLLPSGANVLPF. The CDR3 DNA sequence: TGTGCCAGCAGCTTACTCCCCTCTGGGGCCAACGTCCTGCCTTTC.

In this sample, this clonotype turned up many times. The chain uses TRBV20-1 and TRBJ2-7; D is possibly TRBD2 (6 bases). The V gene's germline CDR1 is DFQATT and CDR2 SNEGSKA (reference sequence). The CDR3 loop spans 14 amino acids. The V gene lost 4 bases and the J gene lost 0 bases, with 13 bases spanning the gap. The CDR3 spells CSATREAISYEQYF. CDR3 DNA: TGCAGTGCTACGAGGGAGGCTATCTCCTACGAGCAGTACTTC.

This clonotype was counted at least ten times. The J gene is TRBJ2-1, the V gene TRBV20-1; 7 positions agree with TRBD1. The CDR3 runs 17 residues. The junction had 11 bases not matched to a gene; V was cut back by 3 bases and J by 0 bases. Germline V gives CDR1 DFQATT, CDR2 SNEGSKA (reference sequence). The CDR3 nucleotides read TGCAGTGCTAGTGCCTTTGAGACAGGGAGCTCCTACAATGAGCAGTTCTTC. It specifies CSASAFETGSSYNEQFF.

This clonotype was found many times. The J gene is TRBJ2-7, the V gene TRBV3-1; 7 bases are a match to TRBD1. This CDR3 has 13 amino acids. Germline V gives CDR1 LGHDT, CDR2 YNNKEL (reference sequence). V lost 8 bases and J lost 2; bases outside the gene matches: 6. Here the CDR3 reads CASALDRTYEQYF. The CDR3 nucleotides read TGTGCCAGCGCCTTGGACAGGACCTACGAGCAGTACTTC.